This T cell receptor (beta chain) was retrieved from a study of blood T cell repertoires in COVID-19 (TCRdb year 2020). Regarding the study in general: Samples from collaborators originated in the United States, Italy and Spain and spanned both the acute and convalescent phases of COVID-19. The repertoires were made available in a free public database intended to serve as a resource for research on the immune response to SARS-CoV-2. The prospective study material was composed of cDNA or gDNA derived from T cells, B-cell-depleted T cells, or PBMCs. Samples were obtained from the ongoing ImmuneRACE study (first 160 participants) and from roughly 1,300 subjects provided by 6 global collaborators. The dataset comprised deeply sampled blood TCRbeta repertoires from subjects exposed to, actively infected with, or recovered from COVID-19. Where HLA class I and class II types were available, the types were taken from metadata supplied by the sample provider, not from assay-based typing. The sample metadata nearly always contained a de-identified subject ID, COVID-19 status, age in years and sex. Overall results and qualifications from the work: The quantity of clinical and demographic metadata differed by source and by participant and was supplied without curation.

V and J lose 9 bases and 3 bases, and a span of 19 bases separates them. Taken from the germline V gene, the CDR1 and CDR2 loops are SGDLS and YYNGEE. The CDR3 numbers 15 residues from cysteine through phenylalanine. Here the CDR3 DNA is all that survives: 45 bases in frame from base 1. Remarks on this clone: Its antigen is currently not known. Base quality data are lacking; no much larger clone is found one base away.

In the prospective study, participants were roughly 18 to 95 years old, resided in 24 geographic areas of the United States, and were enrolled through a virtual design. In the prospective study, cohorts were assigned on the basis of participant-reported clinical history obtained from a screening survey and a study questionnaire. Recovered participants in ImmuneRACE Cohort 3 were defined by two consecutive negative NP/OP PCR tests, clearance by a healthcare professional, or resolution of symptoms. In the prospective study, mobile phlebotomists collected whole blood, serum and a nasopharyngeal or oropharyngeal swab from each participant. Additional blood draws and questionnaires over an approximately 2-month period could optionally be provided by prospective study participants. Prospective study blood samples were shipped either frozen or at room temperature before DNA extraction. The immunoSEQ Assay, a bias-controlled multiplex PCR, was used to amplify TCRbeta CDR3 regions from genomic DNA. Regarding the original processing steps: Nucleated cell counts per sample were estimated from amplification of reference gene primers within the assay. To quantify the absolute abundance of each unique TCRbeta CDR3 rearrangement, sequence reads were collapsed and filtered. For each sample, productive Simpson clonality was calculated as the square root of Simpson's diversity index across productive rearrangements. TCRdb stores this immuneACCESS table with in-frame sequences only. Part of the clones is absent; in the studies checked, under half of the shortfall reflects unresolved V genes, and no reason is known for the rest. V, J and clone size were drawn from that table, and D and trimming were deduced from the DNA. Across this sample there are about 480,000 clones, with around nine tenths seen only once. The top ten clonotypes cover approximately 8% of the sample.

The TCR was taken from an older woman who had recovered from COVID-19. The specimen was PBMCs or T cells enriched from blood (not recorded which). The chain couples TRBV9 to TRBJ2-1; the D region possibly corresponds to TRBD2 (6 bases align). The DNA sequence reads TGTGCCACCAACCGGGACGGGGACTTCTACAATGAGCAGTTCTTC. Its translation reads: CATNRDGDFYNEQFF.